Reported below is one TCR beta chain. What it binds is not known. This entry is derived from a study of cytomegalovirus exposure and HLA in healthy donors. Study in general: Samples from HLA-typed donors yielded 85 million to 95 million unique TCRs in an early data release.

Donors were ostensibly healthy at sampling, although undocumented immune exposures were probable. Study-level findings and limits: A missense variant in DCLRE1C was later tied to TCR beta V- and J-gene trimming. An analysis that came later showed most CMV-associated TCR beta chains appearing HLA-restricted.

The CDR3 has 16 residues. Trimming removed 1 base from V and 0 bases from J, with 10 bases in between. Germline-derived CDR1 and CDR2 are SEHNR and FQNEAQ (reference sequence). In the PCR, 60 Vbeta and 13 Jbeta primers were used. Sequencing used immunoSEQ multiplex PCR; TCRdb keeps in-frame clones, though not all of them. The sample carries more than 95,000 clones, more than 65% recorded once. This sequence joins TRBV7-9 and TRBJ2-1, with no clear D. This TCR was recovered from a young man in good health and CMV-seronegative. Sample: PBMCs. CDR3 in DNA: TGTGCCAGCAGCTTAGGTACTCGAAGCTCCTACAATGAGCAGTTCTTC. It is translated as CASSLGTRSSYNEQFF.